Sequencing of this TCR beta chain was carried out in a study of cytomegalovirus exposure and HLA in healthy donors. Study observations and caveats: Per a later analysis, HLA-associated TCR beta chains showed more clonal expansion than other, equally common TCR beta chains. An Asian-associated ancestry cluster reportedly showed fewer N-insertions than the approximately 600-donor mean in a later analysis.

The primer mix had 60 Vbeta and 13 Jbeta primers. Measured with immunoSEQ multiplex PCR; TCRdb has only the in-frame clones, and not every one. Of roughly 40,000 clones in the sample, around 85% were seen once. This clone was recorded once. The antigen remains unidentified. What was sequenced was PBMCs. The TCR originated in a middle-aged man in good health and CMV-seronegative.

The CDR3 here is CAIPQGADPNNEQFF. The CDR3 bases are TGTGCCATCCCACAGGGGGCGGACCCCAACAATGAGCAGTTCTTC. The chain employs TRBV6-4 and TRBJ2-1; 9 positions agree with TRBD1. J lost 5 bases, V lost 10 bases, and 12 bases had no gene match. The CDR3 consists of 15 residues. Germline CDR1 and CDR2: MRHNA and SNTAGT.